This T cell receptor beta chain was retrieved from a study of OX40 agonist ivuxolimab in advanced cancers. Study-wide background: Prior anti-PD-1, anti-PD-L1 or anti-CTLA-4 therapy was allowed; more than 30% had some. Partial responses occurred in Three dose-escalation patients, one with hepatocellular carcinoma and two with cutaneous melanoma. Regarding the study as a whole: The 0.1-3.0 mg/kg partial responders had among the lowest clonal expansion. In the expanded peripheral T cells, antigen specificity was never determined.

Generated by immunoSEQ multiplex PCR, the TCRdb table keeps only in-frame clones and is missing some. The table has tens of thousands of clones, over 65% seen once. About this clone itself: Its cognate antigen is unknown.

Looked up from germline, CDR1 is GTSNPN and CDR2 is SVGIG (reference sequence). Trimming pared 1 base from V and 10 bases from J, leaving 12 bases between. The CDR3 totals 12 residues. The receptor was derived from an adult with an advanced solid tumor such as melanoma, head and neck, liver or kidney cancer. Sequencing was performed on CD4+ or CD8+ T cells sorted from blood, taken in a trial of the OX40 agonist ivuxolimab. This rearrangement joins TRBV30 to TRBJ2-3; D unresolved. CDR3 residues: CAWSESSKAQYF. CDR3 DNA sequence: TGTGCCTGGAGTGAGTCTAGTAAGGCGCAGTATTTT.